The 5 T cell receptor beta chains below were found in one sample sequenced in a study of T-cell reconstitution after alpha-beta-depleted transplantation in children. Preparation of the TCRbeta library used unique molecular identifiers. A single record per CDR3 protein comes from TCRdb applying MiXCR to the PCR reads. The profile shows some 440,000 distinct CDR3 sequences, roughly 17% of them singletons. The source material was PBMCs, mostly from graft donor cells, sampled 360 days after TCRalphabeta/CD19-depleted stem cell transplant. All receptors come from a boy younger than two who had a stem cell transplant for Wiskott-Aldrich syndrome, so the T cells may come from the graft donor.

The CDR3, as DNA: TGTGCCAGCAGAAGGACAGGGGCATTTTCCGAGCAGTACTTC. It encodes CASRRTGAFSEQYF. The chain uses TRBV6-5 and TRBJ2-7, with TRBD1 matching over 9 bases. V shed 6 bases, J shed 6 bases, and the junction held 9 bases outside the gene matches. CDR3 size: 14 residues. Per germline, CDR1 MNHEY and CDR2 SVGAGI.

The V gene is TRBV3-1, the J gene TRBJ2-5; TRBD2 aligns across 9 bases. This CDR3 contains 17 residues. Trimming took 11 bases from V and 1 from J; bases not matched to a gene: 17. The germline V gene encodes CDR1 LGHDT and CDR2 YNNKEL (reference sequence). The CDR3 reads CAFSLDLAGRIQETQYF. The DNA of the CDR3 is TGTGCCTTCAGTTTAGATCTAGCGGGGCGTATCCAAGAGACCCAGTACTTC.

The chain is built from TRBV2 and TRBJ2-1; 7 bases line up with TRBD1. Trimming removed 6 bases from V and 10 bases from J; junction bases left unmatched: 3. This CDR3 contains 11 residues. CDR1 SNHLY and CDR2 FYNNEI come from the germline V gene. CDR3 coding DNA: TGTGCCAGCAGCCGGGACAGAGAGCAGTTCTTC. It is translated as CASSRDREQFF.

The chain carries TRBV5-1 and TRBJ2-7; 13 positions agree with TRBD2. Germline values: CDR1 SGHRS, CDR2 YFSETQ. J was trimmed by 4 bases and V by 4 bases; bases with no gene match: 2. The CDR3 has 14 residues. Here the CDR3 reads CASSGGLAGYEQYF. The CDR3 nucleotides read TGCGCCAGCAGCGGGGGACTAGCGGGATACGAGCAGTACTTC.

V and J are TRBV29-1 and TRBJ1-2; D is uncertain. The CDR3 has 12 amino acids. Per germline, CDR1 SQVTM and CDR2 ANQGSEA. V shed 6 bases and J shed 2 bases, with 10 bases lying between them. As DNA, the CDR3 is TGCAGCGTCAGGTACGGGAACTATGGCTACACCTTC. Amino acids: CSVRYGNYGYTF.